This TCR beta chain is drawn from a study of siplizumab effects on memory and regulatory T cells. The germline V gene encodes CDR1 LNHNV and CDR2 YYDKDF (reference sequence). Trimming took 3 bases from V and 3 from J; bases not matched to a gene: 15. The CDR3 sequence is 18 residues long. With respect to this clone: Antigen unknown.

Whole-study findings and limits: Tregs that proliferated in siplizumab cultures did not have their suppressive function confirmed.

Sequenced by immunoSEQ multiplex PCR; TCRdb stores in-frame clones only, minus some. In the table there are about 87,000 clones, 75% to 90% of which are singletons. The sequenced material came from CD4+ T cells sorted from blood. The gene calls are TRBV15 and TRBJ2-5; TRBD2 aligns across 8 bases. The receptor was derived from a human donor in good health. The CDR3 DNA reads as TGTGCCACCAGCAGGGGAAGAGGCCGAGCGGGAGAGGAAGAGACCCAGTACTTC. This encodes CATSRGRGRAGEEETQYF.